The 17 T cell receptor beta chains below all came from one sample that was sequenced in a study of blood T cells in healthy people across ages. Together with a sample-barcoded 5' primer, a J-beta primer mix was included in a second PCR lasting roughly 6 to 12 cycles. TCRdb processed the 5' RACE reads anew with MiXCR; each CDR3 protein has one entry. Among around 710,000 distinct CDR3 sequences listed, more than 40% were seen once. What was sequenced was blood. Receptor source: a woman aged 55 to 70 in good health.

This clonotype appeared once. DNA for the CDR3: TGTGCCAGCAGCCATTTTAGCACAGATACGCAGTATTTT. It yields the protein CASSHFSTDTQYF. J is TRBJ2-3 and V is TRBV6-5; D uncertain. Germline lookup yields CDR1 MNHEY and CDR2 SVGAGI. Trimming left V 6 bases short and J 0 bases short, with 7 bases between. The CDR3 runs to 13 residues.

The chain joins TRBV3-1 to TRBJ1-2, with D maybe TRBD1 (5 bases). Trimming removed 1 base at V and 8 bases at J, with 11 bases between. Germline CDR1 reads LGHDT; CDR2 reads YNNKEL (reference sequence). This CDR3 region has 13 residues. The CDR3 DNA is TGTGCCAGCAGCCAAGCTCAGGGACGAGGCTACACCTTC. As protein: CASSQAQGRGYTF.

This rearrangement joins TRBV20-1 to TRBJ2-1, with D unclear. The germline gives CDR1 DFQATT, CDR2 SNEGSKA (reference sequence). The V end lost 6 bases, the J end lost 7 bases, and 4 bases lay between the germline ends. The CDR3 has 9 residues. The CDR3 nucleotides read TGCAGTGCCAAAAATGAGCAGTTCTTC. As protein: CSAKNEQFF.

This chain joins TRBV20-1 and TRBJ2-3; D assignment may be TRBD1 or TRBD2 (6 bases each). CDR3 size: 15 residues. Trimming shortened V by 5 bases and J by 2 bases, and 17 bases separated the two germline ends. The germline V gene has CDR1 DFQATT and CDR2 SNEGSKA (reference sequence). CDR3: CSAPPRGLFTDTQYF. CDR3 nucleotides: TGCAGTGCTCCTCCCCGGGGGCTGTTCACAGATACGCAGTATTTT.

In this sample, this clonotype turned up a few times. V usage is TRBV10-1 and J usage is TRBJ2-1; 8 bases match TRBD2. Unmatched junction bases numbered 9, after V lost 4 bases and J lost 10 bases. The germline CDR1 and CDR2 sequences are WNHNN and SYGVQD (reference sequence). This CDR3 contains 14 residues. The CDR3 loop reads CASSVGLGGQEQFF. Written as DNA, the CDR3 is TGCGCCAGCAGTGTGGGACTAGGAGGGCAGGAGCAGTTCTTC.

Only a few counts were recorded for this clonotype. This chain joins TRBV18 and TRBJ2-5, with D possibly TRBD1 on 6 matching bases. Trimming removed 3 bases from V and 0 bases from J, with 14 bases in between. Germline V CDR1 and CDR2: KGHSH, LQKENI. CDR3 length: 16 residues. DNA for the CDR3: TGTGCCAGCTCACCGTCAAAGGGGGAAGACCAAGAGACCCAGTACTTC. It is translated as CASSPSKGEDQETQYF. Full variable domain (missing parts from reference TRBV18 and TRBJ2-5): NAGVMQNPRHLVRRRGQEARLRCSPMKGHSHVYWYRQLPEEGLKFMVYLQKENIIDESGMPKERFSAEFPKEGPSILRIQQVVRGDSAAYFCASSPSKGEDQETQYFGPGTRLLVL.

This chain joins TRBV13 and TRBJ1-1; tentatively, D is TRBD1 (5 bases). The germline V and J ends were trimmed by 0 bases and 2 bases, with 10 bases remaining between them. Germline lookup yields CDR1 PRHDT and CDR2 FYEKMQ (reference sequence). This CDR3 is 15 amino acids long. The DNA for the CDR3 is TGTGCCAGCAGCTTAGGAGGGGTGGGCAACACTGAAGCTTTCTTT. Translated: CASSLGGVGNTEAFF.

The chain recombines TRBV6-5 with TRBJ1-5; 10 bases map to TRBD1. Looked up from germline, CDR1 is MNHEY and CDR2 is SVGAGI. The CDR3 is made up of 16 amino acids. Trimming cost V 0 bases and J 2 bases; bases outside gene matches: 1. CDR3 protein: CASSYSGTGGNQPQHF. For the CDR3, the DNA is TGTGCCAGCAGTTACTCTGGGACAGGGGGCAATCAGCCCCAGCATTTT.

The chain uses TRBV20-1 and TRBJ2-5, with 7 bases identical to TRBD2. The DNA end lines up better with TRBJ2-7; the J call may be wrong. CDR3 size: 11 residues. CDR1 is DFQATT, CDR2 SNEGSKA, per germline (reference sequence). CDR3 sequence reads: CSPHGGVEQYF. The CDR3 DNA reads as TGCAGTCCCCATGGGGGGGTCGAGCAGTACTTC.

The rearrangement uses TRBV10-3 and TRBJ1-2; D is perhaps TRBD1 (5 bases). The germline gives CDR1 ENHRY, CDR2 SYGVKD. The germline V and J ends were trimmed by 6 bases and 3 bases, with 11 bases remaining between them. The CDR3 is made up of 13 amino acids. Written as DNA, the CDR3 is TGTGCCATCAGAACCGGGACCGACTATGGCTACACCTTC. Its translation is CAIRTGTDYGYTF.

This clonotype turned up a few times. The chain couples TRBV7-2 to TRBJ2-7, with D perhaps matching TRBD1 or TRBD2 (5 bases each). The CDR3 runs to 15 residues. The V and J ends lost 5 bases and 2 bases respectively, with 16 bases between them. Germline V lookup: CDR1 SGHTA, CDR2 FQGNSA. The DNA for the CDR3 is TGTGCCAGCAGCCGCCCGGGTTTGGGGGCCTACGAGCAGTACTTC. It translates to CASSRPGLGAYEQYF.

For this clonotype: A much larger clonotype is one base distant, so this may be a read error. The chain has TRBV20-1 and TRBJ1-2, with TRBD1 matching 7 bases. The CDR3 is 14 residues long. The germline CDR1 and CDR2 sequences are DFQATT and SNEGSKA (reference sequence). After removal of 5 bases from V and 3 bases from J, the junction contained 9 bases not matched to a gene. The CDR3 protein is CSAEGRGYDYGYTF. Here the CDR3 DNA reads TGCAGTGCTGAAGGCAGGGGGTATGACTATGGCTACACCTTC.

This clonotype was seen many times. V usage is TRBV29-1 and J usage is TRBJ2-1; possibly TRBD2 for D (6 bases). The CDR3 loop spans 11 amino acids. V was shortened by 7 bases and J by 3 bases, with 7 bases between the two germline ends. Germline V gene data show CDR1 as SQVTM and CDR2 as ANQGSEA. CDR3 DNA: TGCAGCGGGGACTTCTACAATGAGCAGTTCTTC. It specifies CSGDFYNEQFF.

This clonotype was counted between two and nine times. The CDR3 here is CASSGGGGETQYF. In nucleotides, the CDR3 is TGTGCCAGCAGTGGGGGGGGCGGGGAGACCCAGTACTTC. This rearrangement joins TRBV6-6 to TRBJ2-5; tentatively, D is TRBD2 (7 bases). Germline assignment: CDR1 MNHNY and CDR2 SVGAGI (reference sequence). The CDR3 loop spans 13 amino acids. The V and J ends lost 5 bases and 5 bases respectively, with 12 bases between them.

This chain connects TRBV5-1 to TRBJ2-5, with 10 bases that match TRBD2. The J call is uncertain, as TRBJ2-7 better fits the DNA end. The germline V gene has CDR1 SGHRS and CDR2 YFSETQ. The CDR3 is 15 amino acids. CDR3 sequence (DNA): TGCGCCAGCAGCGAGAGACTAGCGGGCCGCTACGAGCAGTACTTC. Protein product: CASSERLAGRYEQYF.

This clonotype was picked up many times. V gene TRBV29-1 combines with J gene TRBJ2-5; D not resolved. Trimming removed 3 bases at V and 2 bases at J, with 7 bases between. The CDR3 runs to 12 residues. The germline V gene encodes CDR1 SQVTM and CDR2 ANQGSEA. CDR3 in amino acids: CSVEPRQETQYF. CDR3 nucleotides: TGCAGCGTTGAGCCCAGGCAAGAGACCCAGTACTTC.

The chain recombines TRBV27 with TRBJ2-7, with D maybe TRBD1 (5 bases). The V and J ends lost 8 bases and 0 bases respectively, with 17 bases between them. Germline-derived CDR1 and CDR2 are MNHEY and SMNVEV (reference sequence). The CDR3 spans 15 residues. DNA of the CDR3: TGTGCCAGCGCTCAGAGAACAGGCGGCTCCTACGAGCAGTACTTC. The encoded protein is CASAQRTGGSYEQYF.